Below, one TCR beta chain is given with its context. CD8+ and CD4+ T cells from blood underwent TCR beta sequencing, which was carried out in a high-throughput format. The multiple sclerosis controls were treatment-naive patients affected by stable or active relapsing-remitting disease. These data come from a study of CD8 T cells in Susac syndrome. Germline CDR1 and CDR2: SGHAT and FQNNGV. V was cut by 6 bases and J by 1 base, with 24 bases left in between. The length of the CDR3 is 18 residues. RNA, at about 0.45 to 1 ug, was reverse transcribed with random hexamers. Amplification of TCR beta CDR3 across 54 Vbeta and 13 Jbeta was performed with immunoSEQ multiplex PCR. A single record per CDR3 protein comes from TCRdb applying MiXCR to the immunoSEQ multiplex PCR reads. Seen here are almost 450,000 distinct CDR3 sequences, about 85% observed once, and the top ten hold approximately 0.12%.

The specimen was CD8+ T cells from PBMCs. The TCR comes from a human donor with multiple sclerosis. This sequence joins TRBV11-2 and TRBJ1-1; D possibly corresponds to TRBD1 (5 bases). This CDR3 is CASRLWTKNEWKNTEAFF. CDR3 DNA: TGTGCCAGCAGACTATGGACAAAGAACGAGTGGAAGAACACTGAAGCTTTCTTT.